Below are 8 T cell receptor beta chains sequenced from a single sample in a study of control samples from healthy donors and cancer patients. The data were produced by immunoSEQ multiplex PCR, yet TCRdb's version contains in-frame clones alone and is incomplete. The sample records 40,000 to 55,000 clones, approximately 87% being singletons. The sequenced sample consisted of PBMCs. The receptors derive from a woman aged 55 to 70 with lung cancer.

This clone showed up just once. V and J are TRBV3-1 (or the pseudogene TRBV3-2) and TRBJ1-1; D not certain. CDR1 LGHDT and CDR2 YNNKEL come from the germline V gene (reference sequence). The CDR3 is 13 residues long. Trimming took off 1 base at V and 6 bases at J, with 9 bases between the two ends. DNA of the CDR3: TGTGCCAGCAGCCAAGGTCAGAGGTCTGAAGCTTTCTTT. It is translated as CASSQGQRSEAFF.

The CDR3 loop is CASRGSTDTQYF. The CDR3 DNA reads TGCGCCAGCAGGGGGAGCACAGATACGCAGTATTTT. The chain is built from TRBV5-1 and TRBJ2-3; D gene uncertain. Germline CDR1 reads SGHRS; CDR2 reads YFSETQ. V was pared by 5 bases and J by 0 bases, with 4 bases between. This CDR3 has 12 amino acids.

The gene calls are TRBV4-1 and TRBJ1-2, with TRBD1 as a possible D gene (6 bases). With 1 base removed from V and 1 base from J, the gap between germline ends came to 22 bases. Germline loops: CDR1 MGHRA, CDR2 YSYEKL. This CDR3 is built from 19 residues. CDR3 sequence: CASSQGLAASRGINYGYTF. As DNA, the CDR3 is TGCGCCAGCAGCCAAGGTCTTGCGGCATCGAGGGGGATTAACTATGGCTACACCTTC.

The rearrangement links TRBV7-2 to TRBJ2-7, with D tentatively TRBD1 (7 bases). Germline assignment: CDR1 SGHTA and CDR2 FQGNSA. The V gene lost 5 bases and the J gene lost 9 bases, with 17 bases spanning the gap. The CDR3 totals 13 residues. The CDR3 bases are TGTGCCAGCAGCCCCCTTCGACAGGGAGGGCAGTACTTC. Translated, it gives CASSPLRQGGQYF. Full variable domain (missing parts from reference TRBV7-2 and TRBJ2-7): GAGVSQSPSNKVTEKGKDVELRCDPISGHTALYWYRQSLGQGLEFLIYFQGNSAPDKSGLPSDRFSAERTGGSVSTLTIQRTQQEDSAVYLCASSPLRQGGQYFGPGTRLTVT.

J is TRBJ1-4 and V is TRBV16; 10 bases line up with TRBD1. The CDR3 has 17 residues. CDR1 and CDR2 (germline): KGHSY, FQNENV. V was clipped by 2 bases and J by 0 bases; unmatched bases: 3. The CDR3 coding sequence is TGTGCCAGCAGCCAAAACGGACAGGGGGCAACTAATGAAAAACTGTTTTTT. This sequence encodes CASSQNGQGATNEKLFF.

This chain links TRBV29-1 with TRBJ1-1; no firm D call. The length of the CDR3 is 12 residues. V was cut by 6 bases and J by 1 base, with 9 bases left in between. Looked up from germline, CDR1 is SQVTM and CDR2 is ANQGSEA. CDR3 nucleotides: TGCAGCGTCAAACCAGGGAACACTGAAGCTTTCTTT. It specifies CSVKPGNTEAFF.

This chain uses TRBV30 with TRBJ2-7, with D uncertain. V was clipped by 1 base and J by 5 bases, with 6 bases between them. The CDR3 totals 11 residues. CDR1 GTSNPN and CDR2 SVGIG come from the germline V gene (reference sequence). CDR3 in amino acids: CAWSGLNEQYF. The CDR3 DNA is TGTGCCTGGAGTGGGCTTAACGAGCAGTACTTC.

The chain links TRBV24-1 to TRBJ2-3; possible D gene TRBD2, 5 bases. The germline gives CDR1 KGHDR, CDR2 SFDVKD. Trimming took off 1 base at V and 0 bases at J, with 10 bases between the two ends. This CDR3 region has 16 residues. Written as DNA, the CDR3 is TGTGCCACCAGTGATTTCCGGGGTTCTAGCACAGATACGCAGTATTTT. Amino acids: CATSDFRGSSTDTQYF.